These T cell receptor beta chains were read from a single sample in a study of Graves' ophthalmopathy and Graves' hyperthyroidism. TCRdb recomputed calls from the multiplex PCR reads with MiXCR, one row per CDR3 protein. The table records about 390,000 distinct CDR3 sequences, about 17% of them present only once. Source material: peripheral blood. The receptors were gathered from an adult woman with stable Graves' hyperthyroidism. CDR3s leave out the opening cysteine and the closing phenylalanine or tryptophan.

V gene: TRBV2
CDR3 protein: ASSEGGRETQY

V gene: TRBV12-3/TRBV12-4
CDR3 protein: ASGIGGQRYEQY

V gene: TRBV12-5
CDR3 protein: ASGSRTGNTEAF

V gene: TRBV12-3/TRBV12-4
CDR3 protein: ASSYTYQETQY

V gene: TRBV7-2
CDR3 protein: ASSLETTTTYEQY

V gene: TRBV28
CDR3 protein: ASSFCVGCYEQY

V gene: TRBV7-2
CDR3 protein: ASSTGTDSGANVLT

V gene: TRBV6-4
CDR3 protein: ASSPPGLARPNTGELF

V gene: TRBV2
CDR3 protein: ASSATGGFTEAF

V gene: TRBV11-2
CDR3 protein: ASSPWGEVGETQY

V gene: TRBV20-1
CDR3 protein: SARVVGNGELF

V gene: TRBV19
CDR3 protein: ASSIGQGFGNQPQY

V gene: TRBV28
CDR3 protein: ASSQGVAGVGSGELF

V gene: TRBV2
CDR3 protein: ASSESRSTDTQY

V gene: TRBV15
CDR3 protein: ATSREARGPSSSYEQY

V gene: TRBV7-3
CDR3 protein: ASSPGTEYTGELF

V gene: TRBV28
CDR3 protein: ASSTGQFSYEQY

V gene: TRBV20-1
CDR3 protein: SAIRGNSYEQY

V gene: TRBV20-1
CDR3 protein: SARGRGGHTIY

V gene: TRBV18
CDR3 protein: ASSPDSGSGNTIY

V gene: TRBV6-1
CDR3 protein: ASRETGGFETQY

V gene: TRBV27
CDR3 protein: ASSLRSRELTGELF

V gene: TRBV19
CDR3 protein: ASSIIGQGLGNTEAF

V gene: TRBV10-3
CDR3 protein: AISARLAGEGAGETQY

V gene: TRBV28
CDR3 protein: ASSFRHWYSNQPQH

V gene: TRBV10-2
CDR3 protein: ASRDEGGGYEQY

V gene: TRBV3-1
CDR3 protein: ASSQDGTRNEQF

V gene: TRBV12-3/TRBV12-4
CDR3 protein: ASSQLGGTGGNSPLH

V gene: TRBV28
CDR3 protein: ASSFVEGETQY

V gene: TRBV5-1
CDR3 protein: ASRRELVGEETQY

V gene: TRBV27
CDR3 protein: ASSLSGLPLNQPQH

V gene: TRBV4-1
CDR3 protein: ASSQSRDKLANTGELF

V gene: TRBV11-2
CDR3 protein: ASSLGAGRYEQY

V gene: TRBV6-5
CDR3 protein: ASSYGAASYEQY

V gene: TRBV27
CDR3 protein: ASSLSVQRVETQY

V gene: TRBV19
CDR3 protein: ASSITGPGQSYEQY

V gene: TRBV11-2
CDR3 protein: ASSPAGGQGITGELF

V gene: TRBV6-2/TRBV6-3
CDR3 protein: ASRQISGELF

V gene: TRBV29-1
CDR3 protein: SPHGRLNQPQH